The source of this TCR beta chain is a study of blood T cell repertoires in COVID-19. Looking at the study overall: Samples came from the United States, Italy and Spain, spanning acute and convalescent COVID-19. Nucleic acid was either cDNA or gDNA, and it came from T cells, B-cell-depleted T cells, or PBMCs.

Authors' processing steps: Reference gene primer amplification yielded estimated nucleated cell counts. The method was immunoSEQ multiplex PCR; TCRdb's version includes in-frame clones alone and lacks a portion of them. V and J calls plus clone size are reproduced from that table; the DNA served to infer D and trimming. This table has roughly 140,000 clones, around three quarters appearing once. Trimming took 2 bases from V and 0 from J; bases not matched to a gene: 9. CDR1 is SSHAT, CDR2 FNYEAQ, per germline (reference sequence). The CDR3 is 18 amino acids. The clonotype originates from a man aged 55 to 69 with acute or convalescent COVID-19. Sequenced material: peripheral blood. The chain couples TRBV7-7 to TRBJ2-1; TRBD2 agrees at 8 bases. The CDR3 region is CASSLHSGRSSSYNEQFF. CDR3 DNA sequence: TGTGCCAGCAGCTTACACAGCGGGAGATCAAGCTCCTACAATGAGCAGTTCTTC.